Listed below are T cell receptor beta chains from one sample, sequenced in a study of blood T cell repertoires in COVID-19. Profiling relied on immunoSEQ multiplex PCR, and the TCRdb table lists in-frame clones only, not all of them. The data contain nearly 200,000 clones, 84% of them singletons. Sample: peripheral blood. These TCRs come from a woman in her 70s with active or convalescent COVID-19. The CDR3 runs from the conserved cysteine through the conserved F or W. The order of the fields is V gene, D gene, clone size, J gene, CDR3 DNA, CDR3 protein. A D gene is named only where the DNA matches it firmly. Some rows have no size entry. The others give once, few or many, or a class for an expanded clone.

TRBV24-1	TRBD2	-	TRBJ2-3	TGTGCCACCAGTGACCCGACTAGCGCCACAGATACGCAGTATTTT	CATSDPTSATDTQYF
TRBV27	-	-	TRBJ2-3	TGTGCCACCTCCCCCCATACGCAGTATTTT	CATSPHTQYF
TRBV19	TRBD1	-	TRBJ1-1	TGTGCCAGTAGTTTACAGGGGGGTAACACTGAAGCTTTCTTT	CASSLQGGNTEAFF
TRBV28	TRBD1	-	TRBJ1-2	TGTGCCAGCGGACAGGGAAGAGGGGGCTACACCTTC	CASGQGRGGYTF
TRBV7-2	TRBD2	-	TRBJ2-3	TGTGCCAGCAGCTTAGCGACTAGCGGTACGCAGTATTTT	CASSLATSGTQYF
TRBV27	-	-	TRBJ1-2	TGTGCCAGCAGTTTATCCGCGCCGGGGGTTGGATATGGCTACACCTTC	CASSLSAPGVGYGYTF
TRBV29-1	TRBD1	-	TRBJ1-2	TGCAGCGTTGAAGCCTACTCGACAGGGTCCATCTATGGCTACACCTTC	CSVEAYSTGSIYGYTF
TRBV6-5	TRBD2	-	TRBJ2-1	TGTGCCAGCAGTTACCGGACTAGCGGCTACAATGAGCAGTTCTTC	CASSYRTSGYNEQFF
TRBV3-1/TRBV3-2	-	-	TRBJ1-4	TGTGCCAGCAGCCAAGCTGGGGCGCAGATTAATGAAAAACTGTTTTTT	CASSQAGAQINEKLFF
TRBV11-2	TRBD2	-	TRBJ2-5	TGTGCCAGCAGCCACCCGGGACTAGCGGGAAGAGAGACCCAGTACTTC	CASSHPGLAGRETQYF
TRBV28	-	-	TRBJ2-2	TGTGCCAGCAGCCCCGTGTCCGGGGAGCTGTTTTTT	CASSPVSGELFF
TRBV5-1	TRBD2	once	TRBJ2-1	TGCGCCAGCAGCTTGACTAGCGGGAGGGTTGGGGGTGAGCAGTTCTTC	CASSLTSGRVGGEQFF
TRBV20-1	-	-	TRBJ2-5	TGCAGTGCTAGTCACGCGATTAAAGAGACCCAGTACTTC	CSASHAIKETQYF
TRBV5-1	TRBD2	-	TRBJ2-7	TGCGCCAGCAGCAGAGCGGCCAAAATGACTAGCGGGAGCTCCTACGAGCAGTACTTC	CASSRAAKMTSGSSYEQYF